The clone carrying this TCR beta chain was recorded many times. Its antigen is not identified. From 2 million PBMCs stored at -80 C, the unsorted libraries were generated. The sample originates from a study of neurological immune-mediated disorders. Study-wide points: There was no association between the multiple sclerosis repertoire cluster and any clinical or MRI feature. Private repertoires in all groups were suggested, as expanded clones shared no CDR3 amino acid sequences across subjects.

The method for making cDNA was 5'RACE, and it used 10-nucleotide random UMIs. TCRdb reprocessed the 5' RACE reads with MiXCR, giving one entry per CDR3 protein. The sample comprises around 130,000 distinct CDR3 sequences, roughly 3.4% of which are singletons, and 1.3% rests with the top ten. The TCR originated in a woman in her 30s with multiple sclerosis. Sequencing was performed on PBMCs.

CDR3 sequence: CASSDTGVKGYGYTF. CDR3 in DNA: TGTGCCAGTAGCGACACAGGGGTGAAAGGCTATGGCTACACCTTC. The V and J genes are TRBV19 and TRBJ1-2; the match to TRBD1 covers 7 bases. CDR3 size: 15 residues. Germline lookup yields CDR1 LNHDA and CDR2 SQIVND (reference sequence). Unmatched junction bases numbered 11, after V lost 6 bases and J lost 4 bases.